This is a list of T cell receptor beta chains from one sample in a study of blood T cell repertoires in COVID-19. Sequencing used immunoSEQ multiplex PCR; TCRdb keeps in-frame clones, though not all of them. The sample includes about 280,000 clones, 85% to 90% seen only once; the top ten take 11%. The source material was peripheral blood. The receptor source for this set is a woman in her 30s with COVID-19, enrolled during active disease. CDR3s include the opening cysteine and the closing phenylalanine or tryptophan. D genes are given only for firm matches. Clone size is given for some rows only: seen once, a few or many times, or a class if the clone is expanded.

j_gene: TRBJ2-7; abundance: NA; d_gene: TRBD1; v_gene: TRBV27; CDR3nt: TGTGCCAGCAGTTTAAGAGGGGGCCCATACGAGCAGTACTTC; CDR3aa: CASSLRGGPYEQYF
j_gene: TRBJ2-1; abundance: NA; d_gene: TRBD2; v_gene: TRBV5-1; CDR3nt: TGCGCCAGCAAACTCATAGCGGGAGCCTACAATGAGCAGTTCTTC; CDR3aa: CASKLIAGAYNEQFF
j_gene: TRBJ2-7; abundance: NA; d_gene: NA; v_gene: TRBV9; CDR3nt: TGTGCCAGCAGCCTCGGGGGCAGGGGGACCTACGAGCAGTACTTC; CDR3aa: CASSLGGRGTYEQYF
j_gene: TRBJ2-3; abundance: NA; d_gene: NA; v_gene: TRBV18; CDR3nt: TGTGCCAGCAACCCCGGGGGTAGCGGCACAGATACGCAGTATTTT; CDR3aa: CASNPGGSGTDTQYF
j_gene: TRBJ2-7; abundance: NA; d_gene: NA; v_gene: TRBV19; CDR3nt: TGTGCCAGTAGTATAGGTCAGCGGTCCTACGAGCAGTACTTC; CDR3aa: CASSIGQRSYEQYF
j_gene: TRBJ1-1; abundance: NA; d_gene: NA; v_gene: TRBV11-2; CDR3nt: TGTGCCAGCAGCTCATCCCCCCCTTGGAGGGACACTGAAGCTTTCTTT; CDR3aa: CASSSSPPWRDTEAFF
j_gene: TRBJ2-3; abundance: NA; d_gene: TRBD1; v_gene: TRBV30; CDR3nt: TGTGCCTGGAGCTCCCCCGGGACAGGGGGCGGTACGCAGTATTTT; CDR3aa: CAWSSPGTGGGTQYF
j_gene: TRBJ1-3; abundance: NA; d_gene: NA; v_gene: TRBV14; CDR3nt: TGTGCCAGCAGCCAAGCCAGGGTTGTCGGAAACACCATATATTTT; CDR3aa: CASSQARVVGNTIYF
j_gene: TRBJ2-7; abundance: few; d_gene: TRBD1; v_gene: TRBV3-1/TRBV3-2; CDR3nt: TGTGCCAGCAGCCCCCGACAGGGTGGCCTCTACGAGCAGTACTTC; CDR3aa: CASSPRQGGLYEQYF
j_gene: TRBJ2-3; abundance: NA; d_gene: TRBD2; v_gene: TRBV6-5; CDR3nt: TGTGCCAGCAGTTACTCGGGAGGGGATACGCAGTATTTT; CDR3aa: CASSYSGGDTQYF
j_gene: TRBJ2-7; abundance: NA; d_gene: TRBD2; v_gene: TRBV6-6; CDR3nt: TGTGCCAGCAGTCCCTCTAGCGGGGGCTACACCTTCTCCTACGAGCAGTACTTC; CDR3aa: CASSPSSGGYTFSYEQYF
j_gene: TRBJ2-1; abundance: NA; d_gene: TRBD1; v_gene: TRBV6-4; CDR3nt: TGTGCCAGCAGTGAGGGGACAGGGGGTTTCTACAATGAGCAGTTCTTC; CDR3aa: CASSEGTGGFYNEQFF
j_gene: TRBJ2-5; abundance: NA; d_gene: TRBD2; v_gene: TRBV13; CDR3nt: TGTGCCAGCAGCTTAAACGCCTGGACTAGCGGACCAGGGGAGACCCAGTACTTC; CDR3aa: CASSLNAWTSGPGETQYF
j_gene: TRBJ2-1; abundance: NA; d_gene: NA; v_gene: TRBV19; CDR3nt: TGTGCCAGTAGTACCAGACAGGTGGATGAGCAGTTCTTC; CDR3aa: CASSTRQVDEQFF
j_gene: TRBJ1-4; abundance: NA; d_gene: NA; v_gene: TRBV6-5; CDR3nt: TGTGCCAGCAGTTACTTTGGGCTAACTAATGAAAAACTGTTTTTT; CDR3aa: CASSYFGLTNEKLFF
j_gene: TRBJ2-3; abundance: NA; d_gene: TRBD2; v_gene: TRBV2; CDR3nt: TGTGCCAGCCTAGGGGAAGCGGGGGGGCAAGATACGCAGTATTTT; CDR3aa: CASLGEAGGQDTQYF
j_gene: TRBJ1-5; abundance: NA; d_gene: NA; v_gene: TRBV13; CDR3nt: TGTGCCAGCAGCTACCAGGGATCCAATCAGCCCCAGCATTTT; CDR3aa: CASSYQGSNQPQHF
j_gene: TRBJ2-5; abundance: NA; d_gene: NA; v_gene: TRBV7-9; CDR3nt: TGTGCCAGCAGATCCGACATACTCGAACTGTACCAAGAGACCCAGTACTTC; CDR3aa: CASRSDILELYQETQYF
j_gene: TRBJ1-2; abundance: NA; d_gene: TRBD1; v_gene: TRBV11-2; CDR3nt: TGTGCCAGCAGCCCGGGGACAGGGCTTTCCTATGGCTACACCTTC; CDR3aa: CASSPGTGLSYGYTF
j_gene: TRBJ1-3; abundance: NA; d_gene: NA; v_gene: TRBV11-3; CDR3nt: TGTGCCAGCAGCTTAGTAGCCGCGGCGACCATATATTTT; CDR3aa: CASSLVAAATIYF
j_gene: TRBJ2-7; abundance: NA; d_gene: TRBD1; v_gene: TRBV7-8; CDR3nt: TGTGCCAGCAGCTTAGGATTAAGACGCAGGGGGCGCCGCTACGAGCAGTACTTC; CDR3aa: CASSLGLRRRGRRYEQYF
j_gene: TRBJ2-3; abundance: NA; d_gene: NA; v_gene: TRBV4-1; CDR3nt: TGCGCCAGCAGCCAAGAAGGGGGGGCTGTGAGCACAGATACGCAGTATTTT; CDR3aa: CASSQEGGAVSTDTQYF
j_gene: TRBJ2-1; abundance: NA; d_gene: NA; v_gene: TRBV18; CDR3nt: TGTGCCAGCTCCACCGTCTCGGGGAACGGTGAGCAGTTCTTC; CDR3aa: CASSTVSGNGEQFF
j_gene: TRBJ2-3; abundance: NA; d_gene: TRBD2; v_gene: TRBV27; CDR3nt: TGTGCCAGCAGTGGACTAGCGGGGGAGGCAGATACGCAGTATTTT; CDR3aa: CASSGLAGEADTQYF
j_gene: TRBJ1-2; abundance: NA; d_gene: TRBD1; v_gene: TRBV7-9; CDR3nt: TGTGCCAGCAGCGCGACAGGGGGCGCGGGTGGCTACACCTTC; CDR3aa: CASSATGGAGGYTF
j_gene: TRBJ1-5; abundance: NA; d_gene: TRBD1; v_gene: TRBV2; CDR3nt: TGTGCCAGCAGTACACAGAAAAACACAGGGGGCTCGGGCAATCAGCCCCAGCATTTT; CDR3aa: CASSTQKNTGGSGNQPQHF
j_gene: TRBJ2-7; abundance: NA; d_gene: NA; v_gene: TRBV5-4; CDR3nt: TGTGCCAGCAGCTTCGGCGGAAGTCAGTCCTACGAGCAGTACTTC; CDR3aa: CASSFGGSQSYEQYF
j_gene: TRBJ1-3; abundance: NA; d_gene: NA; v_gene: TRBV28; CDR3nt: TGTGCCAGCAGTTTATTGGGGGGCTCTGGAAACACCATATATTTT; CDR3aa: CASSLLGGSGNTIYF
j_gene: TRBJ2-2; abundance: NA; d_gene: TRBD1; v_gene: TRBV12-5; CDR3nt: TGTGCTAGTGGTTGGACAGGGGACACCGGGGAGCTGTTTTTT; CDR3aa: CASGWTGDTGELFF
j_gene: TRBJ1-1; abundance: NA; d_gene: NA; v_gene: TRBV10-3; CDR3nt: TGTGCCATCAGTTCCTCCCTTGGTCCAGGGGACACTGAAGCTTTCTTT; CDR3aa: CAISSSLGPGDTEAFF
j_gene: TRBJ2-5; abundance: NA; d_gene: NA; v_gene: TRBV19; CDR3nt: TGTGCCAGTAGTGCCTTAGACACCCAAGAGACCCAGTACTTC; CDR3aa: CASSALDTQETQYF
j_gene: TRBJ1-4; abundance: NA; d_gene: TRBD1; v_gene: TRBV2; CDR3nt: TGTGCCAGGGACAGGGGAGAGGAAAAACTGTTTTTT; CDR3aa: CARDRGEEKLFF
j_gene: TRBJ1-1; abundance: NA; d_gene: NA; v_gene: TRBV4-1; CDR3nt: TGCGCCAGCAGCCACCCACGGGACACAGCGATTTACACTGAAGCTTTCTTT; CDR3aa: CASSHPRDTAIYTEAFF
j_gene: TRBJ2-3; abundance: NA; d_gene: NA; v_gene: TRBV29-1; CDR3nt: TGCAGCCTCCTCTTAGGACAGCGTAGCACAGATACGCAGTATTTT; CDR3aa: CSLLLGQRSTDTQYF
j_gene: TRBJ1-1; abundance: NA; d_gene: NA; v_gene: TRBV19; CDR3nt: TGTGCCAGTACCGTCAGGGAGGGGACTGAAGCTTTCTTT; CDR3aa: CASTVREGTEAFF
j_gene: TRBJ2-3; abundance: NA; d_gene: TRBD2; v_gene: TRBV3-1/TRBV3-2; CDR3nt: TGTGCCAGCAGCCTTCATAGCGGGGCTGGGGGAGATACGCAGTATTTT; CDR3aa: CASSLHSGAGGDTQYF
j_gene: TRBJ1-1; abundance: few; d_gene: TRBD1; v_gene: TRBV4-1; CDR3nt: TGCGCCAGCAGCCAAGACCCGGACAGGGGGCTGATCAACACTGAAGCTTTCTTT; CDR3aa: CASSQDPDRGLINTEAFF